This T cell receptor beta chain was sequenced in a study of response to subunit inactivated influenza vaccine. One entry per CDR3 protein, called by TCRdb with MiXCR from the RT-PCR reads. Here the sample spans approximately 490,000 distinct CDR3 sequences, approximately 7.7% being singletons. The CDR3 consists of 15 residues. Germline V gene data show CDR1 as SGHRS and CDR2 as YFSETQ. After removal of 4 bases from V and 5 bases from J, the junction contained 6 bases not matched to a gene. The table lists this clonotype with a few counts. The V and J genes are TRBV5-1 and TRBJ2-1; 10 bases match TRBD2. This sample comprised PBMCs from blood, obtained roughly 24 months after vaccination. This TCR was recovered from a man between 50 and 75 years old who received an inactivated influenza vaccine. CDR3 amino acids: CASSGIAGGDNEQFF. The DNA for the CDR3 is TGCGCCAGCAGCGGAATAGCGGGGGGCGACAATGAGCAGTTCTTC.